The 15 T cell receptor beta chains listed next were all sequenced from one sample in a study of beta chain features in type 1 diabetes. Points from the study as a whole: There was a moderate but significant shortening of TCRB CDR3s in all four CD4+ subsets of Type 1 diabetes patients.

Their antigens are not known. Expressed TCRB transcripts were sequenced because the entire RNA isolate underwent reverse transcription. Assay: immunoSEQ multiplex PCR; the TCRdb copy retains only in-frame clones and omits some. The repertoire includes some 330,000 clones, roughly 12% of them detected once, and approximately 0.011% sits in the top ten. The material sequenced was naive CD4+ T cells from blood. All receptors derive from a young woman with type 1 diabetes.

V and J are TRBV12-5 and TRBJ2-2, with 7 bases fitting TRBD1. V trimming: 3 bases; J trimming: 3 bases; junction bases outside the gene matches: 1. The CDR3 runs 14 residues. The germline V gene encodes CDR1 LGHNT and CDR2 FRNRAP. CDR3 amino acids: CASGLTGDTGELFF. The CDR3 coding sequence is TGTGCTAGTGGTTTAACAGGGGACACCGGGGAGCTGTTTTTT.

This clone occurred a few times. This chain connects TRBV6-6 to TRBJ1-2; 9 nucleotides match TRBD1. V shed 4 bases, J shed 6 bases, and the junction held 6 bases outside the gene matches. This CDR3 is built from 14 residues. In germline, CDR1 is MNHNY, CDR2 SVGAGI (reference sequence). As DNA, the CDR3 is TGTGCCAGCAGTTTGGGACAGGGAGGGAATGGCTACACCTTC. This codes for CASSLGQGGNGYTF.

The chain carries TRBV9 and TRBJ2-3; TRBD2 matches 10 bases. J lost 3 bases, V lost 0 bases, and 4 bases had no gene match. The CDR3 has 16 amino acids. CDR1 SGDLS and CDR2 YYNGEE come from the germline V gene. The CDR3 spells CASSVEELAGTDTQYF. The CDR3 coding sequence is TGTGCCAGCAGCGTAGAGGAACTAGCGGGGACAGATACGCAGTATTTT.

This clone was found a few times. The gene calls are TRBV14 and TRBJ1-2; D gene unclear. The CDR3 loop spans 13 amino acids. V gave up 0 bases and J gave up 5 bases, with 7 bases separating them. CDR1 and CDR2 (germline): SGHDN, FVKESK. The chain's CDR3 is CASSQDGEYGYTF. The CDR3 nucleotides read TGTGCCAGCAGCCAAGACGGAGAGTATGGCTACACCTTC.

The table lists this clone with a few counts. In nucleotides, the CDR3 is TGTGCCTGTTCCAGGGGGCCCCATGAAAAACTGTTTTTT. Its translation is CACSRGPHEKLFF. The chain couples TRBV30 to TRBJ1-4; 8 nucleotides align to TRBD1. This CDR3 has 13 residues. V shed 6 bases, J shed 6 bases, and the junction held 6 bases outside the gene matches. Germline-derived CDR1 and CDR2 are GTSNPN and SVGIG (reference sequence).

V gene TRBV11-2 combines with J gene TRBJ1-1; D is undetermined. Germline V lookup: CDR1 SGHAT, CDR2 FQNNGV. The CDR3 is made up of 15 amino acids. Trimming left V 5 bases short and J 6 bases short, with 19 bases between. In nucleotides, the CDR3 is TGTGCCAGCAGCACGATGCCCCGCCTCGGGGCTGAAGCTTTCTTT. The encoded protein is CASSTMPRLGAEAFF.

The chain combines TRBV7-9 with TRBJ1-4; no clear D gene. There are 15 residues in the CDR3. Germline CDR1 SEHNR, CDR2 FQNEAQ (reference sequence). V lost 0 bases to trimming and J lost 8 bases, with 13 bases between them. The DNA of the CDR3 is TGTGCCAGCAGCTTAGCTGAGACACAGCCAGAAAAACTGTTTTTT. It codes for CASSLAETQPEKLFF.

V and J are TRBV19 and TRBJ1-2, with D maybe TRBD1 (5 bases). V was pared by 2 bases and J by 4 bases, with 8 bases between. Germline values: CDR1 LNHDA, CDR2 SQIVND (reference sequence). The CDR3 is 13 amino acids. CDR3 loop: CASSISGSYGYTF. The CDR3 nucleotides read TGTGCCAGTAGTATATCAGGGTCCTATGGCTACACCTTC. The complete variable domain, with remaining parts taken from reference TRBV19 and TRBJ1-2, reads DGGITQSPKYLFRKEGQNVTLSCEQNLNHDAMYWYRQDPGQGLRLIYYSQIVNDFQKGDIAEGYSVSREKKESFPLTVTSAQKNPTAFYLCASSISGSYGYTFGSGTRLTVV.

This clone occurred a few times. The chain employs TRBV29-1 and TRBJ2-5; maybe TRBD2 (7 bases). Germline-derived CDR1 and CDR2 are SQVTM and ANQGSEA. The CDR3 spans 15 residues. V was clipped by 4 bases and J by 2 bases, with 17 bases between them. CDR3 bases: TGCAGCGTTGTAGGGGGGGGGCGTCGGCAAGAGACCCAGTACTTC. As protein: CSVVGGGRRQETQYF.

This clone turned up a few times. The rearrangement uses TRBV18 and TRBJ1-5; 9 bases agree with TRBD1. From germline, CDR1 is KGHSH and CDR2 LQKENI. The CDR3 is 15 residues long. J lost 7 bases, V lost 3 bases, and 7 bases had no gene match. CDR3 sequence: CASSPTTGGEQPQHF. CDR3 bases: TGTGCCAGCTCACCGACAACAGGGGGCGAACAGCCCCAGCATTTT.

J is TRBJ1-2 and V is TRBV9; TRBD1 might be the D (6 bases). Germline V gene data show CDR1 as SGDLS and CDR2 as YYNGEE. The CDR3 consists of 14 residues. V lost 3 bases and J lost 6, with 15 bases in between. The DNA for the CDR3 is TGTGCCAGCAGCGCCCGACAGGTTAGGGATGGCTACACCTTC. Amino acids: CASSARQVRDGYTF.

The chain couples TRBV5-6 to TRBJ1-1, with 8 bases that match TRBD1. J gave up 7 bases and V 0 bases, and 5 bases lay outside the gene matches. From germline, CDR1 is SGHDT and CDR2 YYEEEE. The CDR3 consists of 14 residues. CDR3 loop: CASSLVAGGFEAFF. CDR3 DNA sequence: TGTGCCAGCAGCTTGGTGGCAGGGGGCTTTGAAGCTTTCTTT.

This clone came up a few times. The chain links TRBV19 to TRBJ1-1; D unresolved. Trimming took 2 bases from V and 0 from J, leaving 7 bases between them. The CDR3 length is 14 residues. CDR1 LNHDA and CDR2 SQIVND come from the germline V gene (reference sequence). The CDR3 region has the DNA TGTGCCAGTAGTATACCCGGGATGAACACTGAAGCTTTCTTT. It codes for CASSIPGMNTEAFF.

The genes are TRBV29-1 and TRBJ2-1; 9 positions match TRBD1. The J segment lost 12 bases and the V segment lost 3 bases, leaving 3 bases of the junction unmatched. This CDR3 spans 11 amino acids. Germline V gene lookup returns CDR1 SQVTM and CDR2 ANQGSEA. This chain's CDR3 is CSVDSGQGQFF. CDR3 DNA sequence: TGCAGCGTTGATTCGGGACAGGGGCAGTTCTTC.

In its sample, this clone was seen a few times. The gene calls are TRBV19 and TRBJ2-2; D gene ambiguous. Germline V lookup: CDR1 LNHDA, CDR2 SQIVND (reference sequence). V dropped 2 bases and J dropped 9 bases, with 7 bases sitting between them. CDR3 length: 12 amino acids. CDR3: CASSIPSRELFF. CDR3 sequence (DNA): TGTGCCAGTAGTATACCGAGCCGGGAGCTGTTTTTT.